This is a list of T cell receptor beta chains from one sample in a study of regulatory T cells in long-lasting Graves disease. TCRdb reprocessed the multiplex PCR reads via MiXCR and lists one record per CDR3 protein. The sample consists of roughly 520,000 distinct CDR3 sequences, around 11% of them appearing once. These same data were also listed under a study on T cells in Graves' hyperthyroidism and ophthalmopathy.

The material sequenced was peripheral blood mononuclear cells (PBMCs), taken at new diagnosis, from a patient treated with antithyroid drugs. The receptor source for this set is a woman aged 25 to 45 with Graves disease. The CDR3 runs from the conserved cysteine through the conserved F or W. Each record gives: J gene, D gene, clone size, V gene, CDR3 protein, CDR3 DNA. A D gene is named only where the DNA matches it firmly. Not all rows give a size; the values are once, few, many and, for expanded clones, a class.

>TRBJ2-5|-|many|TRBV28
CASSSPTAGYFLPQETQYF
TGTGCCAGCAGTTCCCCCACGGCGGGCTATTTTCTTCCACAAGAGACCCAGTACTTC
>TRBJ2-1|-|many|TRBV18
CASPPCGRRAGNEQFF
TGTGCCAGCCCGCCGTGTGGGAGGCGAGCGGGTAATGAGCAGTTCTTC
>TRBJ1-1|-|many|TRBV2
CASRVSGGTEAFF
TGTGCCAGCAGGGTATCCGGGGGCACTGAAGCTTTCTTT
>TRBJ2-5|-|-|TRBV12-3/TRBV12-4
CASRASGALKTQYF
TGTGCCAGCAGAGCCTCGGGGGCTCTGAAGACCCAGTACTTC
>TRBJ2-3|-|many|TRBV2
CASSELAASTDTQYF
TGTGCCAGCAGTGAACTAGCAGCGAGCACAGATACGCAGTATTTT
>TRBJ2-1|-|many|TRBV11-3
CASSLDYSEQFF
TGTGCCAGCAGCTTAGATTACAGTGAGCAGTTCTTC
>TRBJ1-1|-|few|TRBV18
CASSSGLGRDTEAFF
TGTGCCAGCTCATCGGGCCTGGGTAGAGACACTGAAGCTTTCTTT
>TRBJ2-3|-|many|TRBV6-2/TRBV6-3
CASGPGRQKITDTQYF
TGTGCCAGCGGACCTGGGCGGCAGAAGATAACAGATACGCAGTATTTT
>TRBJ1-4|-|many|TRBV20-1
CSARDKTSWGVSEKLFF
TGCAGTGCTAGAGATAAGACATCGTGGGGGGTTAGTGAAAAACTGTTTTTT
>TRBJ2-7|TRBD2|few|TRBV7-2
CASSPRLAGGGERYF
TGTGCCAGCAGCCCCCGACTAGCGGGAGGGGGAGAGCGGTACTTC
>TRBJ1-1|TRBD1|many|TRBV28
CASSFGTGRTEAFF
TGTGCCAGCAGTTTCGGGACAGGGAGAACTGAAGCTTTCTTT
>TRBJ1-2|TRBD1|few|TRBV4-1
CASSQVGQGAIGYGYTF
TGCGCCAGCAGCCAAGTGGGGCAGGGGGCAATAGGCTATGGCTACACCTTC
>TRBJ1-5|-|many|TRBV20-1
CSARGGTHQPQHF
TGCAGTGCTAGAGGTGGGACGCATCAGCCCCAGCATTTT
>TRBJ1-5|TRBD1|few|TRBV12-3/TRBV12-4
CASSVTGGSNQPQHF
TGTGCCAGCAGCGTGACAGGGGGTAGCAATCAGCCCCAGCATTTT
>TRBJ2-5|TRBD2|many|TRBV6-1
CASSDTAGGPETQYF
TGTGCCAGCAGTGACACAGCGGGAGGGCCGGAGACCCAGTACTTC
>TRBJ1-5|-|many|TRBV2
CASSYRYQPQHF
TGTGCCAGCAGTTACAGATATCAGCCCCAGCATTTT
>TRBJ2-2|-|many|TRBV29-1
CSVDRVPSTGELFF
TGCAGCGTTGACCGAGTGCCTTCCACCGGGGAGCTGTTTTTT
>TRBJ1-5|-|many|TRBV7-9
CASSLGGDQPQHF
TGTGCCAGCAGCTTAGGGGGTGATCAGCCCCAGCATTTT
>TRBJ2-7|-|many|TRBV12-3/TRBV12-4
CASRVSSYEQYF
TGTGCCAGCAGGGTGAGCAGCTACGAGCAGTACTTC
>TRBJ1-4|-|many|TRBV7-9
CASRRGGGAHEKLFF
TGTGCCAGCAGGCGAGGGGGAGGGGCCCATGAAAAACTGTTTTTT
>TRBJ1-1|-|many|TRBV7-2
CASSFRGSYTEAFF
TGTGCCAGCAGCTTCAGGGGATCTTACACTGAAGCTTTCTTT
>TRBJ2-7|-|many|TRBV9
CASSVGDTAYEQYF
TGTGCCAGCAGCGTAGGGGACACTGCCTACGAGCAGTACTTC
>TRBJ2-7|-|-|TRBV15
CATRALRDAYEQYF
TGTGCCACCAGGGCCCTGCGGGATGCCTACGAGCAGTACTTC
>TRBJ2-3|TRBD2|many|TRBV12-3/TRBV12-4
CASSPRGIKTDTQYF
TGTGCCAGCAGCCCGCGGGGGATAAAGACAGATACGCAGTATTTT
>TRBJ1-1|-|many|TRBV20-1
CSARKAGRNTEAFF
TGCAGTGCTAGAAAGGCAGGACGGAACACTGAAGCTTTCTTT
>TRBJ2-7|TRBD1|many|TRBV5-5
CASSARQGPYEQYF
TGTGCCAGCAGCGCGAGACAGGGGCCCTACGAGCAGTACTTC
>TRBJ1-6|-|-|TRBV10-2
CASSNRVGRGGSPLHF
TGCGCCAGCAGTAACAGGGTAGGCCGGGGTGGATCACCCCTCCACTTT
>TRBJ2-1|-|many|TRBV6-1
CASRERQDEQFF
TGTGCCAGCAGGGAGAGACAGGATGAGCAGTTCTTC